This TCR beta chain emerged from a study of low-dose radiotherapy and immunotherapy resistance in tumors. Study information: Aspirin was taken orally by patients at 300 mg daily for four cycles from cycle 1 day 1.

This clonotype was recorded at least ten times. Time point noted: before trial treatment. Donors were dosed with nivolumab and ipilimumab; they also received aspirin, low-dose cyclophosphamide and low-dose radiotherapy. V gave up 8 bases and J gave up 6 bases; unmatched junction bases: 8. In germline, CDR1 is LGHDT, CDR2 YNNKEL (reference sequence). The CDR3 loop spans 14 amino acids. TRAV- and TRBV-specific primers were used for first-strand cDNA, which covered alpha and beta chains. TCRs were put through around 20 PCR cycles of amplification with Phusion. A constant-region primer and the V-primer adapter served as the primer pair. mRNA, once isolated, was amplified by in vitro transcription. TCRdb used MiXCR to reprocess the reads, holding one entry per CDR3 protein. The sample carries tens of thousands of distinct CDR3 sequences, more than 8% recorded once.

V is TRBV3-1 and J is TRBJ2-2, with 8 nucleotides matching TRBD2. The sample here was PBMCs, taken before treatment. This sequence was found in a male donor with prostate cancer. CDR3 DNA: TGTGCCAGCCGAAACGCGGGAGGTCCCGGGGAGCTGTTTTTT. It yields the protein CASRNAGGPGELFF.